This T cell receptor (beta chain) emerged from a study of a mutant IDH1 vaccine in newly diagnosed glioma. Study summary: Eight vaccinations went to patients in weeks 1, 3, 5, 7, 11, 15, 19, 23. Therapy received beforehand was radiotherapy, temozolomide, or both, with most patients given both. Following radiotherapy alone, or alongside temozolomide cycles, vaccination was started after an interval of 4-6 weeks.

Time point noted: week 5, during vaccination. A single vaccine dose contained 300 ug of mutant IDH1 20-mer peptide, and topical imiquimod was used with it. The study's findings and limits: Vaccine-induced responses were seen in about 93% of patients, spanning several MHC alleles.

The CDR3 runs 13 residues. Germline CDR1 reads SNHLY; CDR2 reads FYNNEI. V lost 7 bases to trimming and J lost 1 base, with 10 bases between them. Data came from immunoSEQ multiplex PCR; TCRdb stores just in-frame clones and leaves some out. The repertoire has tens of thousands of clones, around 90% of them found once; the top ten carry about 18%. As to this clone: The antigen is not known.

The sample consisted of PBMCs, taken from a glioma patient whose treatment included an IDH1 peptide vaccine. The chain couples TRBV2 to TRBJ1-1; D call uncertain. This TCR came from a man between 18 and 35 years old with glioma. CDR3 coding DNA: TGTGCCAGCACCTCCGGACGGAACACTGAAGCTTTCTTT. This codes for CASTSGRNTEAFF.